These 11 T cell receptor beta chains came from one sample sequenced in a study of blood T cells in healthy people across ages. A second PCR of 7 to 11 cycles used a sample-barcoded 5' primer and a J-beta primer mix. In TCRdb, the 5' RACE reads were re-called with MiXCR into one record per CDR3 protein. The sample yields roughly 700,000 distinct CDR3 sequences, around 48% seen once. The sequenced sample was blood. All receptors derive from a woman in her sixties in good health.

This clonotype has at least ten counts. The chain uses TRBV20-1 and TRBJ2-7; TRBD2 aligns across 9 bases. V gave up 6 bases and J gave up 5 bases; unmatched junction bases: 5. CDR1 and CDR2 from the germline V gene are DFQATT and SNEGSKA (reference sequence). The CDR3 contains 12 residues. In DNA, the CDR3 is TGCAGTGCCGGACTAGCGAGTGACGAGCAGTACTTC. Amino acids: CSAGLASDEQYF.

The rearrangement uses TRBV5-1 and TRBJ2-3; D gene ambiguous. Trimming pared 4 bases from V and 3 bases from J, leaving 12 bases between. CDR3 length equals 14 residues. CDR1 is SGHRS, CDR2 YFSETQ, per germline. The CDR3 spells CASSTGSKTDTQYF. The DNA of the CDR3 is TGCGCCAGCAGCACTGGGTCGAAGACAGATACGCAGTATTTT. Using reference TRBV5-1 and TRBJ2-3 for the parts outside the CDR3, the full variable domain is KAGVTQTPRYLIKTRGQQVTLSCSPISGHRSVSWYQQTPGQGLQFLFEYFSETQRNKGNFPGRFSGRQFSNSRSEMNVSTLELGDSALYLCASSTGSKTDTQYFGPGTRLTVL.

This clonotype was seen a handful of times. The V call is TRBV7-3, the J call TRBJ2-2, with D perhaps matching TRBD2 (6 bases). The CDR3 is 15 amino acids. Germline CDR1 and CDR2: SGHTA and FQGTGA. V lost 5 bases and J 3 bases, leaving 13 bases between the germline ends. This chain's CDR3 is CASSPGLWDTGELFF. The CDR3 nucleotides read TGTGCCAGCAGCCCGGGACTGTGGGACACCGGGGAGCTGTTTTTT.

The chain employs TRBV29-1 and TRBJ2-7, with TRBD2 matching over 9 bases. Germline CDR1 and CDR2: SQVTM and ANQGSEA. The CDR3 spans 15 residues. V gave up 4 bases and J gave up 2 bases; unmatched junction bases: 9. CDR3 DNA: TGCAGCGTTGTGGGGGTGGAGCGGGAGGCCTACGAGCAGTACTTC. The encoded protein is CSVVGVEREAYEQYF.

This clonotype was counted at least ten times. The gene calls are TRBV7-2 and TRBJ2-7; perhaps TRBD2 as D (6 bases). Germline assignment: CDR1 SGHTA and CDR2 FQGNSA. Trimming left V 8 bases short and J 3 bases short, with 17 bases between. The CDR3 has 14 residues. The CDR3 region is CASGLSGGDYEQYF. The CDR3 DNA is TGTGCCAGCGGTTTGTCGGGCGGGGACTACGAGCAGTACTTC.

This chain connects TRBV18 to TRBJ2-1; no definite D call. Trimming removed 6 bases at V and 5 bases at J, with 26 bases between. Germline-derived CDR1 and CDR2 are KGHSH and LQKENI. This CDR3 region has 18 residues. CDR3 loop: CASSLQATGAGMDNEQFF. CDR3 coding DNA: TGTGCCAGCTCGCTCCAGGCGACGGGCGCTGGGATGGACAATGAGCAGTTCTTC.

The J gene is TRBJ1-5, the V gene TRBV6-5; no clear D gene. V dropped 6 bases and J dropped 4 bases, with 13 bases sitting between them. This CDR3 contains 14 residues. Germline loops: CDR1 MNHEY, CDR2 SVGAGI. Here the CDR3 DNA reads TGTGCCAGCAGACCCGGACGGATTAATCAGCCCCAGCATTTT. This encodes CASRPGRINQPQHF.

The V and J genes are TRBV25-1 and TRBJ1-1; no reliable D call. Between the trimmed V and J ends, which lost 10 bases and 1 base, there was a span of 16 bases. This CDR3 is 14 amino acids long. Germline loops: CDR1 MGHDK, CDR2 SYGVNS. The CDR3 bases are TGTGCCACCGGATCTATAGGGCAGAACACTGAAGCTTTCTTT. Its protein product is CATGSIGQNTEAFF.

This clonotype is a singleton in its sample. This rearrangement joins TRBV6-6 to TRBJ1-4; D is unclear. The CDR3 has 12 amino acids. Trimming left V 0 bases short and J 7 bases short, with 3 bases between. The germline CDR1 and CDR2 sequences are MNHNY and SVGAGI (reference sequence). CDR3 nucleotide sequence: TGTGCCAGCAGTTACTCCATTGAAAAACTGTTTTTT. Its protein product is CASSYSIEKLFF.

This clonotype has more than one count but fewer than ten. The gene calls are TRBV5-1 and TRBJ2-3; no clear D. CDR1 is SGHRS, CDR2 YFSETQ, per germline. The CDR3 is made up of 15 amino acids. The V end was cut by 3 bases, the J end by 0 bases, with 11 bases between. CDR3 DNA: TGCGCCAGCAGCTCAGCAGGCTGGAGCACAGATACGCAGTATTTT. Its translation is CASSSAGWSTDTQYF.

J is TRBJ1-3 and V is TRBV2; D possibly corresponds to TRBD1 (5 bases). V was shortened by 2 bases and J by 4 bases, with 9 bases between the two germline ends. The length of the CDR3 is 14 residues. The germline V gene has CDR1 SNHLY and CDR2 FYNNEI. CDR3 DNA sequence: TGTGCCAGCAGTGAACAGGGCACGGGAAACACCATATATTTT. This gives the protein CASSEQGTGNTIYF.